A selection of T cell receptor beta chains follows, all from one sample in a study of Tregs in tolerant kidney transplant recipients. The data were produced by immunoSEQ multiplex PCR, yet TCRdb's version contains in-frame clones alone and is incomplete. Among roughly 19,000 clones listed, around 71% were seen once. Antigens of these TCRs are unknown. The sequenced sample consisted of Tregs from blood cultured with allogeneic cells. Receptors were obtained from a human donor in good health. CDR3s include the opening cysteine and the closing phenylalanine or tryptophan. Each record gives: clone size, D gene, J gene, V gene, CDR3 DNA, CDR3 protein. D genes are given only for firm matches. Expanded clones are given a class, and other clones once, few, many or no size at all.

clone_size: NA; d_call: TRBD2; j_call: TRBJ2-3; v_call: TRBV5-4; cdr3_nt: TGTGCCAGCAGCCCTACGACTAGCCGTCCCCCTTCAGATACGCAGTATTTT; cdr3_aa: CASSPTTSRPPSDTQYF
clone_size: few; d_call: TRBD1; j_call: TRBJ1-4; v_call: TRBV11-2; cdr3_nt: TGTGCCAGCAGCCCCCACAGGGGAAATGAAAAACTGTTTTTT; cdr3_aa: CASSPHRGNEKLFF
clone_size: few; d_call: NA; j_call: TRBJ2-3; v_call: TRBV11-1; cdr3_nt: TGTGCCAGCAGCTTAGGTAGCTATTTGCGCACAGATACGCAGTATTTT; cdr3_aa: CASSLGSYLRTDTQYF
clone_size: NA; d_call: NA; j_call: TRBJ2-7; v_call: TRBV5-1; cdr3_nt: TGCGCCAGCAGCTTGGGAACTCCTGCAGGGAGGTACGAGCAGTACTTC; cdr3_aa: CASSLGTPAGRYEQYF
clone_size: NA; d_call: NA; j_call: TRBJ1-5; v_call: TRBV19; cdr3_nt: TGTGCCAGTAGTCGGGAGAAGGGGTATCAGCCCCAGCATTTT; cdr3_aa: CASSREKGYQPQHF
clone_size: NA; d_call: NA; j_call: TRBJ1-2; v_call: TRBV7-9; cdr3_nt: TGTGCCAGCAGCATGGTGAGCCTCTATGGCTACACCTTC; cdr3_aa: CASSMVSLYGYTF
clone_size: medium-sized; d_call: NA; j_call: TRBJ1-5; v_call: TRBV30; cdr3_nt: TGTGCCTGGAGCCCAGGGTTCAATCAGCCCCAGCATTTT; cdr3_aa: CAWSPGFNQPQHF
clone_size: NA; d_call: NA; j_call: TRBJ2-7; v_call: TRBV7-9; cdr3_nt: TGTGCCAGCAGCCCTACCCTAGGGGATTTCAACGAGCAGTACTTC; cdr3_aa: CASSPTLGDFNEQYF
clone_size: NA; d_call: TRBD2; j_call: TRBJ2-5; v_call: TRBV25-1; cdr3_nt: TGTGCCAGCAGGTATAGCGGGAGTGAGACCCAGTACTTC; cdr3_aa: CASRYSGSETQYF
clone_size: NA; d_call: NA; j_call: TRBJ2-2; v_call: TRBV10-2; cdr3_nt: TGCGCCAGCAGTCATACTAGGCGGACCGGGGAGCTGTTTTTT; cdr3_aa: CASSHTRRTGELFF